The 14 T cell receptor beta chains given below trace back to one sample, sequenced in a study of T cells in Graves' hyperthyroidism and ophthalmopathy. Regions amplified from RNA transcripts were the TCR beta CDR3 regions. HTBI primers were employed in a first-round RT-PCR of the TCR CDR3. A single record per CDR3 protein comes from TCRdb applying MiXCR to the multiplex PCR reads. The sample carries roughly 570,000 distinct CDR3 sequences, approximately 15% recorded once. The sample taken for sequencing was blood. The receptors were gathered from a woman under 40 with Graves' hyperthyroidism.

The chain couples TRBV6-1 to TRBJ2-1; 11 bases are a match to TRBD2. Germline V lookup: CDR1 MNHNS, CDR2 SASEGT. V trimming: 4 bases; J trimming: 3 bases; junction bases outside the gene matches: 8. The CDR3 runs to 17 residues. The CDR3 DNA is TGTGCCAGCAGTGGCCCCCCTAGCGGGAGGCGCTACAATGAGCAGTTCTTC. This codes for CASSGPPSGRRYNEQFF.

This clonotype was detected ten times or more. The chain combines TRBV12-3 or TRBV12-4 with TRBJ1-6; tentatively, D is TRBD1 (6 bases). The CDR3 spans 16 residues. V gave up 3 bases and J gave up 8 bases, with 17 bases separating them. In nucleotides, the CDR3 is TGTGCCAGCAGTTTGGCTGCCACAGGGCGGGATTCACCCCTCCACTTT. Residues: CASSLAATGRDSPLHF.

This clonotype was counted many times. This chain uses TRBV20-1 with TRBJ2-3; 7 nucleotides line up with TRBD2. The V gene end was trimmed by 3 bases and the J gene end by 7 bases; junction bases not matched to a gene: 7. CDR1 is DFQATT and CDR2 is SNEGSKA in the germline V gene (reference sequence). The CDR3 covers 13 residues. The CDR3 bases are TGCAGTGCTAGTCTCCGCGGGAGTTATACGCAGTATTTT. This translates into CSASLRGSYTQYF.

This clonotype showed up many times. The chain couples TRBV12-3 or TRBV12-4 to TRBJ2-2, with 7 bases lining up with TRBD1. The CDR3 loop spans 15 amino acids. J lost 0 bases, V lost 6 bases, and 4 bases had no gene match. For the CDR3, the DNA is TGTGCCAGCAGCTACAGGGGATCGAACACCGGGGAGCTGTTTTTT. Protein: CASSYRGSNTGELFF.

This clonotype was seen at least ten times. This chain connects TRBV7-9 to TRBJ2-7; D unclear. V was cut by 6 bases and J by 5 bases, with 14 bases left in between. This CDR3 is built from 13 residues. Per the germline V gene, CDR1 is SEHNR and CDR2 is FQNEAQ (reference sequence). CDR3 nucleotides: TGTGCCAGCAGACCCCCCGCATCTCACGAGCAGTACTTC. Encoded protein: CASRPPASHEQYF. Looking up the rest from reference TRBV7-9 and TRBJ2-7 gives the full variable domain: DTGVSQNPRHKITKRGQNVTFRCDPISEHNRLYWYRQTLGQGPEFLTYFQNEAQLEKSRLLSDRFSAERPKGSFSTLEIQRTEQGDSAMYLCASRPPASHEQYFGPGTRLTVT.

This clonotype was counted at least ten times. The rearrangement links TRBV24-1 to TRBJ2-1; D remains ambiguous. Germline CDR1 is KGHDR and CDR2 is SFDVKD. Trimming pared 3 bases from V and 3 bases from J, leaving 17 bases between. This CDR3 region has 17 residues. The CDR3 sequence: CATSDAISAPLYNEQFF. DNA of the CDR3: TGTGCCACCAGTGATGCTATCTCCGCGCCCCTCTACAATGAGCAGTTCTTC.

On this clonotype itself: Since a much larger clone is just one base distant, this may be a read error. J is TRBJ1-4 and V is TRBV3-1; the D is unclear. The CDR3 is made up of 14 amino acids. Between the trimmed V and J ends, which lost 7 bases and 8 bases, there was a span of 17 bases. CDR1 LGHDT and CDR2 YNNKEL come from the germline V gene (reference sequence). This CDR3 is CASTPEDDWEKLFF. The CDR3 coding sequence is TGTGCCAGCACCCCGGAGGACGATTGGGAAAAACTGTTTTTT.

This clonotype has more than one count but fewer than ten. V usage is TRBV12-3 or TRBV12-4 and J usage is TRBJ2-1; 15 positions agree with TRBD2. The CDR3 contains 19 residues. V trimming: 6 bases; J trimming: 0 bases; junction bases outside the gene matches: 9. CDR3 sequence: CASRMPGLAGGGSYNEQFF. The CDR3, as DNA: TGTGCCAGCAGGATGCCGGGACTAGCGGGAGGTGGCTCCTACAATGAGCAGTTCTTC.

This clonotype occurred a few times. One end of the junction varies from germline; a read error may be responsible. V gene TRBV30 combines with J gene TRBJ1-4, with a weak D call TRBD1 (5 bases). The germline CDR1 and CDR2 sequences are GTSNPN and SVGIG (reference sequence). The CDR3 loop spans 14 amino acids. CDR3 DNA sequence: TGTGCCGGGAGGCTAGCGGGGGGGAGTGAAAAACTGTTTTTT. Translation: CAGRLAGGSEKLFF.

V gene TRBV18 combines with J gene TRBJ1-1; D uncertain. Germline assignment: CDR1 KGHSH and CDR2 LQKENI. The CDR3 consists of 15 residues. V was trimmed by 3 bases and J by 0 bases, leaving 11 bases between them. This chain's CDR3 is CASSPNGRLNTEAFF. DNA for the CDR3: TGTGCCAGCTCACCTAACGGACGGTTGAACACTGAAGCTTTCTTT.

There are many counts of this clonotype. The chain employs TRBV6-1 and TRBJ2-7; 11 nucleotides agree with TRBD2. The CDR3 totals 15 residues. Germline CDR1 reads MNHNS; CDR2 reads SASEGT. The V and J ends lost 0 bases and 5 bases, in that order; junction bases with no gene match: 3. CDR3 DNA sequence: TGTGCCAGCAGTGAAGCACTAGCGGGAGAAAACGAGCAGTACTTC. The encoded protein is CASSEALAGENEQYF.

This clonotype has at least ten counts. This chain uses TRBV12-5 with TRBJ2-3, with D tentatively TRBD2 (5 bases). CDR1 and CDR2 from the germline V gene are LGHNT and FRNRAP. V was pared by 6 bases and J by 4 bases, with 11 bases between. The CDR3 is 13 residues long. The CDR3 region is CASGRGEADTQYF. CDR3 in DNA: TGTGCTAGTGGCCGGGGAGAGGCAGATACGCAGTATTTT.

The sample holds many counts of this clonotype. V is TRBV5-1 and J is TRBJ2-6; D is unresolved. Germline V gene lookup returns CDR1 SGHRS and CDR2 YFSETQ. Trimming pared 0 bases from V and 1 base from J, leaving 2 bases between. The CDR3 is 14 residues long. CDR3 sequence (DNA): TGCGCCAGCAGCTTGGAGTCTGGGGCCAACGTCCTGACTTTC. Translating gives CASSLESGANVLTF.

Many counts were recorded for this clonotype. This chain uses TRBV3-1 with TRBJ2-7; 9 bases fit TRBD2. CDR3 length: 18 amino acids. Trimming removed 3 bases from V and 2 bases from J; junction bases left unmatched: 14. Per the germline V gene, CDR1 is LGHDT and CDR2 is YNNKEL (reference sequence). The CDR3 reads CASSHTEFSGSGPYEQYF. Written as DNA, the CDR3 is TGTGCCAGCAGCCACACCGAATTTAGCGGGAGTGGTCCCTACGAGCAGTACTTC.